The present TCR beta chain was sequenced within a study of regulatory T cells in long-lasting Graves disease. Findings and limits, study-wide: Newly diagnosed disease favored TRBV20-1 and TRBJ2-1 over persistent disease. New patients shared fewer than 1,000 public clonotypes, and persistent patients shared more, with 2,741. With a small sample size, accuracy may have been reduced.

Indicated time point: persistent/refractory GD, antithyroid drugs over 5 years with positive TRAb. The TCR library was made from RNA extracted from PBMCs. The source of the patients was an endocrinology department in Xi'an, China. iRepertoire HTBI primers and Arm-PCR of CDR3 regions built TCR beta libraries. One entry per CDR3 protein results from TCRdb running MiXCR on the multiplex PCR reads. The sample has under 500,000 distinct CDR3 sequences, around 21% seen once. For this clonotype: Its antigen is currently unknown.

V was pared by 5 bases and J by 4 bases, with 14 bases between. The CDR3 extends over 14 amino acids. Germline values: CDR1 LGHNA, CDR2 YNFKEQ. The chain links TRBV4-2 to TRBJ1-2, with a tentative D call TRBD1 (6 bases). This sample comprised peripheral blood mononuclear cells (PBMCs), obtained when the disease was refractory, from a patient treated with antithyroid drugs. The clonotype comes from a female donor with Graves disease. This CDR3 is CASSSMGGGYGYTF. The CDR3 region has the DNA TGTGCCAGCAGCTCGATGGGAGGGGGCTATGGCTACACCTTC.